These T cell receptor beta chains were read from a single sample in a study of cytomegalovirus exposure and HLA in healthy donors. Clones were sequenced by immunoSEQ multiplex PCR, and TCRdb holds only the in-frame ones, with some missing. Of 180,000 or so clones listed, over 60% are singletons. Source material: PBMCs. All receptors derive from a female donor in good health and CMV-seronegative. The CDR3 runs from the conserved cysteine through the conserved F or W.

cdr3_length j_call v_call cdr3_aa
15 TRBJ1-1 TRBV10-3 CAIRGTGKIRTEAFF
11 TRBJ1-2 TRBV7-8 CASSKQEGYTF
14 TRBJ2-2 TRBV9 CASSPRQGTGELFF
16 TRBJ2-2 TRBV7-3 CASSLAGGLNTGELFF
15 TRBJ2-7 TRBV28 CASSGSGTSGHEQYF
19 TRBJ2-1 TRBV4-1 CASRKPRRSYTCPYNEQFF
14 TRBJ1-1 TRBV5-1 CASSSGTGGTEAFF
12 TRBJ1-2 TRBV28 CASSRSAVGYTF
18 TRBJ2-7 TRBV6-4 CASSGELAGSVSYYEQYF
13 TRBJ2-3 TRBV13 CASSSAGSDTQYF
13 TRBJ2-4 TRBV19 CASGTPGGNIQYF
15 TRBJ2-1 TRBV2 CASNPGLALVNEQFF
15 TRBJ1-5 TRBV14 CASSQDRGGNQPQHF
16 - TRBV28 CASSFSRAPNSYEQYF
13 TRBJ1-2 TRBV9 CASSVEGRVRYTF
18 TRBJ2-2 TRBV7-3 CASSSSGTSGRWAGELFF
15 TRBJ2-7 TRBV10-1 CASRRSDRGSYEQYF
12 TRBJ2-1 TRBV11-3 CASSLLSDEQFF
11 TRBJ2-1 TRBV6-5 CASRLGLSQFF
14 TRBJ2-7 TRBV5-6 CASSLTGFSYEQYF
15 TRBJ2-2 TRBV6-5 CASRKAGGRTGELFF
18 TRBJ1-5 TRBV18 CASSRVGLGQGFNQPQHF
16 TRBJ1-2 TRBV30 CAWSVVQIQGDYGYTF
15 TRBJ2-3 TRBV7-2 CASTFRGSSTDTQYF
13 TRBJ2-4 TRBV6-5 CASRFTVLGSQYF
15 TRBJ2-3 TRBV7-8 CASSPTSGYTDTQYF
13 TRBJ2-5 TRBV5-4 CASKQHQQETQYF
15 TRBJ2-7 TRBV5-1 CASSLGSGGSYEQYF
14 TRBJ1-1 TRBV19 CASSITGSVTEAFF
14 TRBJ2-1 TRBV4-2 CASSHREIYNEQFF